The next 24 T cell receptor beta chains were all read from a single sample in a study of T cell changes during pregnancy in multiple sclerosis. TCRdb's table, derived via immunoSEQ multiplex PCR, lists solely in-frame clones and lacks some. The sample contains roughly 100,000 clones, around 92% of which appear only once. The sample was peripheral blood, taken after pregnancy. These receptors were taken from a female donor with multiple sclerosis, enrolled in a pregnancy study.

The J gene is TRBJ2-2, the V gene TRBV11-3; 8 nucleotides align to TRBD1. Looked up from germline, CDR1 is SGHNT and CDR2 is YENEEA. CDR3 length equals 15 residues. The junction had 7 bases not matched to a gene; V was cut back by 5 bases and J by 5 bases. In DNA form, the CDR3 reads TGTGCCAGCAGCCCTCGGACAGGGTCGACCGGGGAGCTGTTTTTT. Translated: CASSPRTGSTGELFF.

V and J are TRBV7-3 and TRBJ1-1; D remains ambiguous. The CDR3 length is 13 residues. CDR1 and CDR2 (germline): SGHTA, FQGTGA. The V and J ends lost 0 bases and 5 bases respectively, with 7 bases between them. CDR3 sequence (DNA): TGTGCCAGCAGCTTAACCGGGAGGACTGAAGCTTTCTTT. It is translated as CASSLTGRTEAFF.

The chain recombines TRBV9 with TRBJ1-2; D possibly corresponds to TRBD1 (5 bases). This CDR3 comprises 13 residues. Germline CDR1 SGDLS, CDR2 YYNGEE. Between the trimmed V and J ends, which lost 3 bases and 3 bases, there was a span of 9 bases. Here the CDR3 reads CASSGGGHYGYTF. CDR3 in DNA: TGTGCCAGCAGCGGGGGGGGTCACTATGGCTACACCTTC.

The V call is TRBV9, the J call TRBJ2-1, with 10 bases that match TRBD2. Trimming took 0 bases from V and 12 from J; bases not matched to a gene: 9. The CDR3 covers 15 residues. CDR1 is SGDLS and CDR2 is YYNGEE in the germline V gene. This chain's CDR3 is CASSVAGLASYGQFF. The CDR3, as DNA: TGTGCCAGCAGCGTAGCGGGACTAGCGTCCTATGGGCAGTTCTTC.

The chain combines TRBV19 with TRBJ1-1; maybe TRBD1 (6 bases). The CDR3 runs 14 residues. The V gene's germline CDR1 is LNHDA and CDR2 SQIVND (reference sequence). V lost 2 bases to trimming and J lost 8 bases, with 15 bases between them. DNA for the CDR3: TGTGCCAGTAGTATAAGAACAGGGCGAGAGGAAGCTTTCTTT. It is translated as CASSIRTGREEAFF.

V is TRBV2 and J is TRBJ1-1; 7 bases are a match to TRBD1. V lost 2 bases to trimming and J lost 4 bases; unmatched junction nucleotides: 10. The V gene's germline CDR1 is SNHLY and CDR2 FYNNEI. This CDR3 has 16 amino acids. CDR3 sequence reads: CASSERARGTATEAFF. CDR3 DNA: TGTGCCAGCAGTGAAAGAGCCAGGGGGACGGCCACTGAAGCTTTCTTT.

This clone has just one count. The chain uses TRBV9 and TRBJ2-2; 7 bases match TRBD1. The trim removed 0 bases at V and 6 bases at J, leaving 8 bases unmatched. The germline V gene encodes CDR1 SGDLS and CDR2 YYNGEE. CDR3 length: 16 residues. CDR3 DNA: TGTGCCAGCAGCGTAGAACGAGGGGGCTTAGCCGGGGAGCTGTTTTTT. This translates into CASSVERGGLAGELFF.

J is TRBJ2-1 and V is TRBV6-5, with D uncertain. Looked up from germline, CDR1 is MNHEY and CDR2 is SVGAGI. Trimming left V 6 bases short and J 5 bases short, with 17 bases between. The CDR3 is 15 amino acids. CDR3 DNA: TGTGCCAGCAGACCCTCCAAACCTAACCACAATGAGCAGTTCTTC. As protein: CASRPSKPNHNEQFF.

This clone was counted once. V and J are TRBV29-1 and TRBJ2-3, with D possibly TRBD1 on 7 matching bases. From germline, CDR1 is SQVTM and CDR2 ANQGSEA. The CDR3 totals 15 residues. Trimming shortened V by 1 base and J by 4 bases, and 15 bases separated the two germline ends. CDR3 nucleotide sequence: TGCAGCGTTGAAGGCCAGGGGGGAGGCGCAGATACGCAGTATTTT. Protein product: CSVEGQGGGADTQYF.

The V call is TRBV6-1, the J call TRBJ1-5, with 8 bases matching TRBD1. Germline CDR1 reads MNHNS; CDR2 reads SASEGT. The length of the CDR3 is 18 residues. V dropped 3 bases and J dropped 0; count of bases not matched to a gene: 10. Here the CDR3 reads CASSDHLGQGYSNQPQHF. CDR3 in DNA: TGTGCCAGCAGTGACCACCTTGGACAGGGCTATAGCAATCAGCCCCAGCATTTT.

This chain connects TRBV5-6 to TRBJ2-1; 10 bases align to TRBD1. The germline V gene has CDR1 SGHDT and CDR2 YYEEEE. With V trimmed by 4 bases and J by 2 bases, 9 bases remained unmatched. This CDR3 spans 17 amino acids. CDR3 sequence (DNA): TGTGCCAGCAGCCGGGACAGGGGTCAGGCGGCCTACAATGAGCAGTTCTTC. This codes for CASSRDRGQAAYNEQFF.

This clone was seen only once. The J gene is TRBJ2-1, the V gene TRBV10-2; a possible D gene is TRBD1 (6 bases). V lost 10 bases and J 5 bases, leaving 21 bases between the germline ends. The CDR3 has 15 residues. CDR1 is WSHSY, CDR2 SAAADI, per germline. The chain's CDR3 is CATTLGGALDNEQFF. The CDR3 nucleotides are TGCGCCACCACCTTAGGGGGAGCTCTCGACAATGAGCAGTTCTTC.

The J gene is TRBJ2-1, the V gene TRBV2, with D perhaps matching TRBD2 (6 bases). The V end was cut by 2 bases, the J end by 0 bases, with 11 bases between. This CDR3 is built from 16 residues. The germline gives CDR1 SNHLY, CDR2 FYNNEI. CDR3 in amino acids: CASSEWRGPSYNEQFF. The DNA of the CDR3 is TGTGCCAGCAGTGAATGGAGGGGCCCCTCCTACAATGAGCAGTTCTTC. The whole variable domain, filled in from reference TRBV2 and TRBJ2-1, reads EPEVTQTPSHQVTQMGQEVILRCVPISNHLYFYWYRQILGQKVEFLVSFYNNEISEKSEIFDDQFSVERPDGSNFTLKIRSTKLEDSAMYFCASSEWRGPSYNEQFFGPGTRLTVL.

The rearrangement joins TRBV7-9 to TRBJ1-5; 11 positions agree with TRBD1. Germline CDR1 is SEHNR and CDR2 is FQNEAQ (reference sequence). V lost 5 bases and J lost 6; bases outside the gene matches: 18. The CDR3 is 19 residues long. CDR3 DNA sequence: TGTGCCAGCAGCCCCGGGACAGGGGGTCGAGTGAGGGAAGCTCAGCCCCAGCATTTT. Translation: CASSPGTGGRVREAQPQHF. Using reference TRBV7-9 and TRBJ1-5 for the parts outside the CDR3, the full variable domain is DTGVSQNPRHKITKRGQNVTFRCDPISEHNRLYWYRQTLGQGPEFLTYFQNEAQLEKSRLLSDRFSAERPKGSFSTLEIQRTEQGDSAMYLCASSPGTGGRVREAQPQHFGDGTRLSIL.

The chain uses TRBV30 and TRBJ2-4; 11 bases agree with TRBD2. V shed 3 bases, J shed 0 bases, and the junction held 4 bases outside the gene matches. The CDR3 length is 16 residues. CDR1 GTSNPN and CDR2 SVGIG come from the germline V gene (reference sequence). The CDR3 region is CAWSAGLAVAKNIQYF. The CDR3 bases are TGTGCCTGGAGCGCGGGACTAGCGGTAGCCAAAAACATTCAGTACTTC. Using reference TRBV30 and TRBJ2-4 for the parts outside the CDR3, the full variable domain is SQTIHQWPATLVQPVGSPLSLECTVEGTSNPNLYWYRQAAGRGLQLLFYSVGIGQISSEVPQNLSASRPQDRQFILSSKKLLLSDSGFYLCAWSAGLAVAKNIQYFGAGTRLSVL.

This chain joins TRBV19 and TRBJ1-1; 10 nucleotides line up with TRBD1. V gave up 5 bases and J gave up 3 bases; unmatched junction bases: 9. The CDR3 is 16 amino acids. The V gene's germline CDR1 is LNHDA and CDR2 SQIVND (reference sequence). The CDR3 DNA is TGTGCCAGTAGTTTGACAGGGGGCTTAGAGGACACTGAAGCTTTCTTT. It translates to CASSLTGGLEDTEAFF.

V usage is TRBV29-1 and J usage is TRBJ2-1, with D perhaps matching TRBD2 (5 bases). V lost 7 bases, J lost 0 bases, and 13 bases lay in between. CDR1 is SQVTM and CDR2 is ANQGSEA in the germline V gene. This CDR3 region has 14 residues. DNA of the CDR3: TGCAGCGGCCCGGACTGGAGCTCCTACAATGAGCAGTTCTTC. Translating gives CSGPDWSSYNEQFF.

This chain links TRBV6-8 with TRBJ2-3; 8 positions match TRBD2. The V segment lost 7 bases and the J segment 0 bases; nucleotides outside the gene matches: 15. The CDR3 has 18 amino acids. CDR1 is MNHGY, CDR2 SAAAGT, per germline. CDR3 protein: CASIYAGLGFPSTDTQYF. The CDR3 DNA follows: TGTGCCAGCATCTACGCGGGACTAGGGTTCCCTAGCACAGATACGCAGTATTTT.

The CDR3 bases are TGTGCCAGCAGCCCCGGGAAGCACTCCTACAATGAGCAGTTCTTC. It encodes CASSPGKHSYNEQFF. V gene TRBV7-2 combines with J gene TRBJ2-1, with D possibly TRBD2 on 5 matching bases. Germline V CDR1 and CDR2: SGHTA, FQGNSA. V was pared by 5 bases and J by 0 bases, with 11 bases between. This CDR3 contains 15 residues.

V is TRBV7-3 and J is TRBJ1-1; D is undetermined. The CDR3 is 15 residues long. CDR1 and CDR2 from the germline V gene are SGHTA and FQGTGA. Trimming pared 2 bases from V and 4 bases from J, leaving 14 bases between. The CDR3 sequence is CASSLLGGPSTEAFF. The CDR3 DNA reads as TGTGCCAGCAGCTTACTCGGAGGCCCGAGCACTGAAGCTTTCTTT.

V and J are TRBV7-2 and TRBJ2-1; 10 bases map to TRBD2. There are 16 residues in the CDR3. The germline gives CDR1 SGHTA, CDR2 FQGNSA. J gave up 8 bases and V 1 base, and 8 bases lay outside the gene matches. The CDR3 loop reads CASSLGTSGRRYEQFF. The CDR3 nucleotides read TGTGCCAGCAGCTTAGGGACTAGCGGCAGGAGGTATGAGCAGTTCTTC.

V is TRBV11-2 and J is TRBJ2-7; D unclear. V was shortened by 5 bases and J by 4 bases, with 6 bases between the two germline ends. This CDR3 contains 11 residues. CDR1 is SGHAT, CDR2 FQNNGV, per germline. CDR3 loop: CASSPGYEQYF. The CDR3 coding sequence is TGTGCCAGCAGCCCCGGGTACGAGCAGTACTTC.

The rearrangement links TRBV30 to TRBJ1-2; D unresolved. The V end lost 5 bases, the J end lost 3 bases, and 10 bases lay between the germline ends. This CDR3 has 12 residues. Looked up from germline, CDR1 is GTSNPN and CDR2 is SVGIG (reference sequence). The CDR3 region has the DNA TGTGCCTGGTCAGGCTCTTACTATGGCTACACCTTC. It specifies CAWSGSYYGYTF.

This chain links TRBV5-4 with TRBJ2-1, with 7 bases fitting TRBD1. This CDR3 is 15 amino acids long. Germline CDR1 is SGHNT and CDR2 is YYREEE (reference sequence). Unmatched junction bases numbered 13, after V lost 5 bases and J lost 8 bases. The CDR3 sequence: CASRPMGQSFYEQFF. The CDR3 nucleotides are TGTGCCAGCAGACCAATGGGACAGTCATTCTATGAGCAGTTCTTC.